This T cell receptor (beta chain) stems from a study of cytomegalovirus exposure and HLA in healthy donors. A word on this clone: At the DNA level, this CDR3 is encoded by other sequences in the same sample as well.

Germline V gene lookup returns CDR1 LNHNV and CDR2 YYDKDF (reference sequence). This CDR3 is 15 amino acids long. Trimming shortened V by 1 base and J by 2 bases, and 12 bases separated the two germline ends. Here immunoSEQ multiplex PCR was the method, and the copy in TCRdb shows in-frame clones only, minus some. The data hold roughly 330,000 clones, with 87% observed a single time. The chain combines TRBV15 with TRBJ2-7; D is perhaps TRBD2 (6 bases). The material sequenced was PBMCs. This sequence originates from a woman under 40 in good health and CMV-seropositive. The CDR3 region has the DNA TGTGCCACCAGCAGAGGCGGGACGGGAACCTACGAGCAGTACTTC. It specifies CATSRGGTGTYEQYF.